These T cell receptor beta chains were read from a single sample in a study of blood T cell repertoires in COVID-19. Libraries were prepared by immunoSEQ multiplex PCR; TCRdb keeps only in-frame clonotypes and omits some of them. The sample yields 490,000 or so clones, approximately 91% seen once. Sequencing input: PBMCs or T cells enriched from blood (not recorded which). The source of these receptors is a woman in her fifties or sixties who had recovered from COVID-19. CDR3s leave out the opening cysteine and the closing phenylalanine or tryptophan. A D gene is named only where the DNA matches it firmly.

J gene,D gene,V gene,CDR3 protein
TRBJ1-2,TRBD1,TRBV24-1,ATSDTDRGGRGYT
TRBJ2-4,-,TRBV6-1,ASSERQPQY
TRBJ1-2,-,TRBV6-1,ASSELARKRYGYT
TRBJ2-3,-,TRBV7-7,ASSFEEGGTDTQY
TRBJ1-2,TRBD1,TRBV5-6,ASVSLVVGGAGYT
TRBJ1-2,-,TRBV6-1,ASSEAGQGVYGYT
TRBJ1-1,-,TRBV4-1,ASSQGGKTWGNTEAF
TRBJ1-1,-,TRBV7-9,ASSLTANTEAF
TRBJ2-7,TRBD1,TRBV4-1,ASSQAGPGQGYHEQY
TRBJ2-7,-,TRBV11-2,ASSVGQIYEQY
TRBJ2-5,-,TRBV4-2,ASSQGLAVQETQY
TRBJ2-3,TRBD1,TRBV6-5,ASSSTGATQY
TRBJ1-6,TRBD1,TRBV30,AWRPRDRVDSPLH
TRBJ1-2,-,TRBV3-1/TRBV3-2,ASSQQPGGYT
TRBJ2-5,TRBD2,TRBV27,ASTVSGGPPETQY
TRBJ2-2,TRBD2,TRBV6-5,ASFSGGIGVGELF
TRBJ1-2,-,TRBV11-3,ASSGQTMRGYT
TRBJ1-2,-,TRBV11-2,ASSFGGQIYGYT
TRBJ2-5,TRBD1,TRBV6-5,ASRTGNQETQY
TRBJ1-1,-,TRBV11-2,ASSPTRNTEAF
TRBJ2-5,TRBD2,TRBV7-2,ASSLQTSGAGRETQY
TRBJ1-2,-,TRBV6-5,ASKIGGGYYGYT
TRBJ1-4,-,TRBV2,ASSETVITNEKLF
TRBJ2-7,-,TRBV6-5,ASSPGTPFEQY
TRBJ2-1,-,TRBV11-2,ASSLIRGSPNNEQF
TRBJ1-1,-,TRBV5-8,ASSLARSSMNTEAF
TRBJ1-2,-,TRBV13,ASSRSGVGYT
TRBJ1-1,-,TRBV19,ASSIEGGNTEAF
TRBJ1-1,-,TRBV7-9,ASSYDRSEAF
TRBJ1-1,-,TRBV5-4,ASSSGRPGGKAEAF
TRBJ2-6,-,TRBV19,ASSTRQFRANVLT
TRBJ1-5,TRBD1,TRBV2,ASRETGLGQPQH
TRBJ1-1,-,TRBV6-4,ASSDWGGEAF
TRBJ1-2,TRBD1,TRBV5-1,ASSEGTGGMDGYT
TRBJ2-3,-,TRBV4-2,ASSQVFKGQTDTQY
TRBJ1-2,TRBD1,TRBV11-2,ASSPSGQPRYGYT
TRBJ2-3,-,TRBV7-9,ASSLGQTSTDTQY
TRBJ2-2,-,TRBV27,ASSLRGPGELF
TRBJ1-1,-,TRBV5-4,ASSHSINTEAF
TRBJ1-6,TRBD1,TRBV19,ASSTGGYNSPLH
TRBJ2-5,-,TRBV6-5,ASSSRQGREETQY
TRBJ1-2,TRBD1,TRBV5-1,ASSLDHRGSGYT
TRBJ1-2,-,TRBV19,ASSIPPGAGGYGYT
TRBJ2-1,TRBD2,TRBV15,ATLGTNRNEQF
TRBJ1-2,TRBD1,TRBV5-1,ASSLGQGDGYT
TRBJ1-1,-,TRBV4-1,ASSPAQTLGGTEAF
TRBJ2-3,TRBD2,TRBV7-6,ASSSGGAWDTQY